Presented here are 28 T cell receptor beta chains from one specimen sequenced in a study of cytomegalovirus exposure and HLA in healthy donors. It was with 60 Vbeta and 13 Jbeta primers that the PCR ran. The table came from immunoSEQ multiplex PCR; TCRdb's copy has only in-frame clones and leaves some out. The sample yields about 200,000 clones, approximately 80% seen once. The sample was PBMCs. These receptors all stem from a male donor in good health and CMV-seronegative.

The rearrangement links TRBV5-1 to TRBJ2-3; 7 nucleotides line up with TRBD1. V dropped 0 bases and J dropped 3; count of bases not matched to a gene: 4. Germline V gene sequence: CDR1 SGHRS, CDR2 YFSETQ. This CDR3 contains 15 residues. For the CDR3, the DNA is TGCGCCAGCAGCTTGGAAGGGGGCGCGACAGATACGCAGTATTTT. It yields the protein CASSLEGGATDTQYF.

This chain uses TRBV27 with TRBJ1-1; no clear D gene. This CDR3 has 13 amino acids. The germline V gene encodes CDR1 MNHEY and CDR2 SMNVEV (reference sequence). V lost 6 bases and J 7 bases, leaving 15 bases between the germline ends. The CDR3: CASRARMSHEAFF. The CDR3 DNA reads TGTGCCAGCAGGGCCAGGATGTCTCATGAAGCTTTCTTT.

The chain recombines TRBV19 with TRBJ2-7; 11 bases match TRBD2. Germline loops: CDR1 LNHDA, CDR2 SQIVND (reference sequence). J gave up 2 bases and V 6 bases, and 6 bases lay outside the gene matches. This CDR3 contains 15 residues. CDR3 region: CASSRGTSGPYEQYF. CDR3 DNA sequence: TGTGCCAGTAGCCGCGGGACTAGCGGCCCCTACGAGCAGTACTTC.

The rearrangement uses TRBV19 and TRBJ2-6; D is uncertain. In germline, CDR1 is LNHDA, CDR2 SQIVND (reference sequence). The CDR3 is 15 amino acids. Trimming took 6 bases from V and 4 from J, leaving 13 bases between them. For the CDR3, the DNA is TGTGCCAGTAGATGGGCAGGTCCCGGGGCCAACGTCCTGACTTTC. This sequence encodes CASRWAGPGANVLTF.

The chain has TRBV6-1 and TRBJ1-6, with a possible D match to TRBD1 (5 bases). V was shortened by 7 bases and J by 13 bases, with 14 bases between the two germline ends. The CDR3 extends over 12 amino acids. Germline V gives CDR1 MNHNS, CDR2 SASEGT. CDR3 residues: CASNPGQRPLHF. CDR3 bases: TGTGCCAGCAACCCAGGGCAGAGGCCCCTCCACTTT.

This chain links TRBV7-2 with TRBJ1-1, with a possible D match to TRBD1 (5 bases). V was pared by 8 bases and J by 4 bases, with 20 bases between. The germline V gene encodes CDR1 SGHTA and CDR2 FQGNSA. This CDR3 has 15 amino acids. The CDR3 DNA reads as TGTGCCAGCTTGAACGCGGGGGGAATGGGCACTGAAGCTTTCTTT. It specifies CASLNAGGMGTEAFF.

The gene calls are TRBV11-2 and TRBJ2-5; unclear D gene. Near its end, the DNA agrees better with TRBJ2-7, so the J call may be wrong. This CDR3 region has 19 residues. Germline V gives CDR1 SGHAT, CDR2 FQNNGV. In DNA form, the CDR3 reads TGTGCCAGCAGCTTAGTACTCCCCAGCGCCATGCCTCTAACCTACGAGCAGTACTTC. This encodes CASSLVLPSAMPLTYEQYF.

In this sample, this clone turned up a few times. This sequence joins TRBV4-2 and TRBJ1-2; 10 bases align to TRBD1. Looked up from germline, CDR1 is LGHNA and CDR2 is YNFKEQ. The CDR3 covers 17 residues. The J segment lost 5 bases and the V segment lost 1 base, leaving 10 bases of the junction unmatched. CDR3 coding DNA: TGTGCCAGCAGCCAAGGAACGGGACAGGGGAGGGCTTATGGCTACACCTTC. Protein sequence: CASSQGTGQGRAYGYTF.

This clone was detected a few times. The sample contains more than one DNA sequence encoding this CDR3. The gene calls are TRBV5-1 and TRBJ1-1, with D possibly TRBD1 on 6 matching bases. The CDR3 loop spans 13 amino acids. The V end lost 0 bases, the J end lost 4 bases, and 7 bases lay between the germline ends. Germline loops: CDR1 SGHRS, CDR2 YFSETQ. The CDR3 DNA is TGCGCCAGCAGCTTGGCAGGGGCCACTGAAGCTTTCTTT. It is translated as CASSLAGATEAFF. Using reference TRBV5-1 and TRBJ1-1 for the parts outside the CDR3, the full variable domain is KAGVTQTPRYLIKTRGQQVTLSCSPISGHRSVSWYQQTPGQGLQFLFEYFSETQRNKGNFPGRFSGRQFSNSRSEMNVSTLELGDSALYLCASSLAGATEAFFGQGTRLTVV.

This rearrangement joins TRBV5-4 to TRBJ2-6; D is undetermined. Trimming cost V 2 bases and J 4 bases, with 7 bases left between them. The germline gives CDR1 SGHNT, CDR2 YYREEE (reference sequence). The CDR3 spans 14 residues. The chain's CDR3 is CASSFIPGANVLTF. CDR3 nucleotide sequence: TGTGCCAGCAGCTTTATCCCGGGGGCCAACGTCCTGACTTTC.

The chain recombines TRBV5-1 with TRBJ1-4; perhaps TRBD1 as D (6 bases). Germline CDR1 is SGHRS and CDR2 is YFSETQ. CDR3 length: 14 residues. Trimming shortened V by 0 bases and J by 7 bases, and 10 bases separated the two germline ends. For the CDR3, the DNA is TGCGCCAGCAGCTTGGGGACAGAGGGTGAAAAACTGTTTTTT. Encoded protein: CASSLGTEGEKLFF.

Only a few counts were recorded for this clone. The CDR3 DNA reads TGTGCCAGCAGCTTAGCGTCCAGCCAGAGGGGCTACACCTTC. Translating it yields CASSLASSQRGYTF. This sequence joins TRBV7-9 and TRBJ1-2; D unresolved. Looked up from germline, CDR1 is SEHNR and CDR2 is FQNEAQ (reference sequence). Trimming cost V 0 bases and J 8 bases, with 13 bases left between them. This CDR3 comprises 14 residues.

This clone has only a few counts. The J gene is TRBJ2-7, the V gene TRBV7-9; no definite D call. V was pared by 3 bases and J by 2 bases, with 11 bases between. CDR3 length equals 14 residues. Germline CDR1 SEHNR, CDR2 FQNEAQ (reference sequence). The CDR3 DNA reads TGTGCCAGCAGCTTGTTCGATACTCCCTACGAGCAGTACTTC. This codes for CASSLFDTPYEQYF.

The rearrangement joins TRBV12-5 to TRBJ1-4; 12 bases align to TRBD1. V lost 3 bases, J lost 6 bases, and 14 bases stayed unmatched. The germline V gene has CDR1 LGHNT and CDR2 FRNRAP. The CDR3 sequence is 19 residues long. The CDR3 here is CASGLSLGTGGEGYEKLFF. The CDR3 nucleotides read TGTGCTAGTGGTTTATCACTCGGGACAGGGGGCGAGGGATATGAAAAACTGTTTTTT.

V and J are TRBV30 and TRBJ2-3, with D unclear. Germline V CDR1 and CDR2: GTSNPN, SVGIG (reference sequence). V was clipped by 3 bases and J by 1 base, with 5 bases between them. The CDR3 runs 12 residues. The CDR3 DNA reads TGTGCCTGGAGACGCGGCACAGATACGCAGTATTTT. Its translation: CAWRRGTDTQYF.

This clone showed up just once. One junction end disagrees with the germline gene, perhaps due to a read error. This sample includes further DNA sequences coding for the same CDR3. The chain has TRBV5-6 and TRBJ1-2; D ambiguous. The CDR3 runs 14 residues. CDR1 is SGHDT, CDR2 YYEEEE, per germline. The CDR3: CASSFGRRNYGYTF. The CDR3 DNA is TGTGCCAGCAGCTTCGGACGGAGGAATTATGGATACACCTTC. Full variable domain (remainder filled in from reference TRBV5-6 and TRBJ1-2): DAGVTQSPTHLIKTRGQQVTLRCSPKSGHDTVSWYQQALGQGPQFIFQYYEEEERQRGNFPDRFSGHQFPNYSSELNVNALLLGDSALYLCASSFGRRNYGYTFGSGTRLTVV.

This clone was picked up a small number of times. The J gene is TRBJ1-1, the V gene TRBV7-9; maybe TRBD1 (5 bases). There are 12 residues in the CDR3. Germline V gene sequence: CDR1 SEHNR, CDR2 FQNEAQ (reference sequence). Between the trimmed V and J ends, which lost 4 bases and 7 bases, there was a span of 10 bases. The CDR3 sequence is CASSWGDGEAFF. The CDR3 DNA reads TGTGCCAGCAGCTGGGGGGACGGTGAAGCTTTCTTT.

Note on this clone: One end of the junction is discordant with germline, which a read error may explain. J is TRBJ1-4 and V is TRBV7-9; TRBD1 matches 9 bases. Germline V gene lookup returns CDR1 SEHNR and CDR2 FQNEAQ (reference sequence). CDR3 length: 16 amino acids. The CDR3 DNA reads as TGTTCCAGCAGCCCCCCGGGACAGGGAAAAGCAGAAAAACTGTTTTTT. Its translation is CSSSPPGQGKAEKLFF.

The chain carries TRBV7-3 and TRBJ2-1; no clear D. The CDR3 is 16 residues long. CDR1 and CDR2 from the germline V gene are SGHTA and FQGTGA. Trimming stripped 2 bases from V and 2 bases from J, with 13 bases between. The CDR3 nucleotides are TGTGCCAGCAGCTTAGGCTTTCCCGCCGCCTACAATGAGCAGTTCTTC. Protein product: CASSLGFPAAYNEQFF.

The J gene is TRBJ2-1, the V gene TRBV25-1; TRBD2 matches at 7 bases. There are 15 residues in the CDR3. V shed 4 bases and J 2 bases; nucleotides not matched to a gene: 5. Per germline, CDR1 MGHDK and CDR2 SYGVNS. CDR3 in amino acids: CASSVPGGTYNEQFF. The CDR3 DNA reads TGTGCCAGCAGTGTACCGGGGGGAACCTACAATGAGCAGTTCTTC.

This clone turned up a few times. This chain links TRBV4-1 with TRBJ2-1; 14 bases align to TRBD2. The CDR3 covers 18 residues. J gave up 8 bases and V 2 bases, and 11 bases lay outside the gene matches. The germline V gene encodes CDR1 MGHRA and CDR2 YSYEKL. CDR3 protein: CASSQSPGLAGESDEQFF. The CDR3 bases are TGCGCCAGCAGCCAATCCCCGGGACTAGCGGGAGAAAGTGATGAGCAGTTCTTC.

The chain combines TRBV7-2 with TRBJ1-2, with TRBD1 identical over 7 bases. This CDR3 comprises 16 residues. With V trimmed by 5 bases and J by 3 bases, 12 bases remained unmatched. In germline, CDR1 is SGHTA, CDR2 FQGNSA. The CDR3 sequence is CASSREGQRSYYGYTF. As DNA, the CDR3 is TGTGCCAGCAGCCGCGAGGGACAGCGATCCTACTATGGCTACACCTTC.

This sequence joins TRBV2 and TRBJ2-3, with 7 bases matching TRBD2. The CDR3 length is 11 residues. With 8 bases clipped from V and 8 bases from J, the junction kept 4 bases outside the gene matches. CDR1 is SNHLY and CDR2 is FYNNEI in the germline V gene. This CDR3 reads CASSRGSTQYF. Written as DNA, the CDR3 is TGTGCCAGCTCCCGCGGGAGTACGCAGTATTTT.

The rearrangement uses TRBV5-4 and TRBJ2-3, with TRBD2 matching 9 bases. CDR1 is SGHNT and CDR2 is YYREEE in the germline V gene (reference sequence). CDR3 length: 14 residues. The junction had 7 bases not matched to a gene; V was cut back by 2 bases and J by 9 bases. Here the CDR3 reads CASSLMSAGGTQYF. The CDR3, as DNA: TGTGCCAGCAGCTTAATGAGCGCGGGAGGGACGCAGTATTTT.

The chain is built from TRBV9 and TRBJ2-7; tentative D call: TRBD1 (6 bases). From germline, CDR1 is SGDLS and CDR2 YYNGEE. V was shortened by 0 bases and J by 0 bases, with 19 bases between the two germline ends. The CDR3 is 18 amino acids. The CDR3 nucleotides are TGTGCCAGCAGCGTAGCTATTAGGAGGACAGCTTACTCCTACGAGCAGTACTTC. Translation gives CASSVAIRRTAYSYEQYF.

The chain links TRBV7-9 to TRBJ2-2; tentatively, D is TRBD2 (5 bases). The CDR3 totals 16 residues. CDR1 is SEHNR, CDR2 FQNEAQ, per germline (reference sequence). V lost 5 bases, J lost 7 bases, and 20 bases lay in between. CDR3: CASSPLEPGLDGELFF. For the CDR3, the DNA is TGTGCCAGCAGCCCCTTGGAGCCGGGATTGGACGGGGAGCTGTTTTTT.

This chain connects TRBV7-9 to TRBJ1-4; 8 bases fit TRBD1. The V segment lost 0 bases and the J segment 3 bases; nucleotides outside the gene matches: 0. CDR1 SEHNR and CDR2 FQNEAQ come from the germline V gene (reference sequence). The length of the CDR3 is 15 residues. CDR3 amino acids: CASSLAGQANEKLFF. The CDR3 coding sequence is TGTGCCAGCAGCTTAGCGGGACAGGCTAATGAAAAACTGTTTTTT.

This chain joins TRBV4-2 and TRBJ1-6; the match to TRBD1 covers 10 bases. The CDR3 is 15 amino acids. CDR1 is LGHNA, CDR2 YNFKEQ, per germline. The trim removed 3 bases at V and 6 bases at J, leaving 2 bases unmatched. This CDR3 reads CASSQGTGANSPLHF. Here the CDR3 DNA reads TGTGCCAGCAGCCAGGGGACAGGGGCTAATTCACCCCTCCACTTT.